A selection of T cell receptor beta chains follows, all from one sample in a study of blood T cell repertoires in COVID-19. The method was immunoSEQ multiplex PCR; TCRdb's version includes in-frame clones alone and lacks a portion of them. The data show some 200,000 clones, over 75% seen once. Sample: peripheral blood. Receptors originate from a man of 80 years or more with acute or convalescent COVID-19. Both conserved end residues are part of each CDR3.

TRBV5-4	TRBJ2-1	CASSAEGLAGHNEQFF
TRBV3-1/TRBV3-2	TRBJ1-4	CASSQFRQINEKLFF
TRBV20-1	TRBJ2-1	CSASGTSGSGGNEQFF
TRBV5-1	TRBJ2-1	CASTPGDAYNEQFF
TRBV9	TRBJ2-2	CASSVVARGPTSGELFF
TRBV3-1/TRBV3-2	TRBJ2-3	CASSHADRADTQYF
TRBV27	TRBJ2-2	CASSLSAGVSNTGELFF
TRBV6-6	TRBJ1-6	CASTQGPSSYNSPLHF
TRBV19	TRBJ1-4	CASKGTLGNEKLFF
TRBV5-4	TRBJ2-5	CASSFGQYQETQYF
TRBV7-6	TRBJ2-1	CASSLVSSGSYNEQFF
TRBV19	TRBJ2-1	CASSPPRRASGRARAYNEQFF
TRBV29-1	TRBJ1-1	CSAHTGGTEAFF
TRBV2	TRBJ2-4	CASSVPGQGTSGVKNIQYF
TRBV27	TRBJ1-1	CASSLMQGTEAFF
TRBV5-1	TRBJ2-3	CASSLGRDTTDTQYF
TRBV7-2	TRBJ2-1	CASSSSTSWNNEQFF
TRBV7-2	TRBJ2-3	CASSPRRGADTQYF
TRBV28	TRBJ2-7	CASSLTLGGTYEQYF
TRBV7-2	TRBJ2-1	CASSLGLAGGHNEQFF
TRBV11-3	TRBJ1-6	CASSLDRASPLHF
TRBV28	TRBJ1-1	CASSGIKGGTEAFF
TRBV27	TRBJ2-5	CASQQGWEETQYF
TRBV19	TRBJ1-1	CASSIPSDRVKSNTEAFF
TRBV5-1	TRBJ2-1	CASSLGLGISNEQFF
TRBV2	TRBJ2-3	CASKRRGTDTQYF
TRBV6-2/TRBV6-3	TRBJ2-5	CASSYGRNQETQYF
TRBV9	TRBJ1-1	CASSARLNTEAFF
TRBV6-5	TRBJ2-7	CASSYGTDSYEQYF
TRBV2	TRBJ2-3	CASSGPGLPSTDTQYF
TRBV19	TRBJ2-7	CASSIQPAGTGPGEQYF
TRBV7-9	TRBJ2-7	CASSLSGDRSYEQYF
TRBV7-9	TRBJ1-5	CASSSGQGNQPQHF